The rows below give T cell receptor beta chains drawn from one sample of a study of blood T cell repertoires in COVID-19. The repertoire was sequenced with immunoSEQ multiplex PCR; TCRdb's copy has only in-frame clones and lacks some. There are a few hundred thousand clones in the sample; 65% to 90% occur only once, and around 5.5% lies in the top ten. The material sequenced was peripheral blood. Every receptor here comes from a man aged 50 to 59 with active or convalescent COVID-19. The CDR3 runs from the conserved cysteine through the conserved F or W. The D gene is left open where the match is weak. Rows may omit the clone size; those that give it use once, few, many or a size class.

D gene: -; J gene: TRBJ2-5; CDR3 length: 12; V gene: TRBV3-1/TRBV3-2; clone size: -; CDR3 protein: CASSQISKTQYF; CDR3 DNA: TGTGCCAGCAGCCAAATTTCCAAGACCCAGTACTTC
D gene: -; J gene: TRBJ1-1; CDR3 length: 12; V gene: TRBV29-1; clone size: once; CDR3 protein: CSVAYRAREAFF; CDR3 DNA: TGCAGCGTAGCATACAGGGCGCGTGAAGCTTTCTTT
D gene: -; J gene: TRBJ1-4; CDR3 length: 14; V gene: TRBV7-2; clone size: few; CDR3 protein: CASSPRRGEEKLFF; CDR3 DNA: TGTGCCAGCAGCCCCCGCAGGGGTGAGGAAAAACTGTTTTTT
D gene: -; J gene: TRBJ1-1; CDR3 length: 13; V gene: TRBV29-1; clone size: -; CDR3 protein: CSVVREANTEAFF; CDR3 DNA: TGCAGCGTTGTACGGGAAGCGAACACTGAAGCTTTCTTT
D gene: -; J gene: TRBJ2-1; CDR3 length: 16; V gene: TRBV4-3; clone size: -; CDR3 protein: CASSQRIASPHNEQFF; CDR3 DNA: TGCGCCAGCAGCCAACGGATAGCCTCCCCCCACAATGAGCAGTTCTTC
D gene: -; J gene: TRBJ1-1; CDR3 length: 13; V gene: TRBV28; clone size: -; CDR3 protein: CASRLGGWSEAFF; CDR3 DNA: TGTGCCAGCAGATTGGGGGGTTGGTCTGAAGCTTTCTTT
D gene: -; J gene: TRBJ1-4; CDR3 length: 15; V gene: TRBV25-1; clone size: -; CDR3 protein: CASTTMTGLNEKLFF; CDR3 DNA: TGTGCCAGCACTACTATGACAGGCCTAAATGAAAAACTGTTTTTT
D gene: TRBD1; J gene: TRBJ1-5; CDR3 length: 20; V gene: TRBV5-5; clone size: -; CDR3 protein: CASSYKQGADNRESNQPQHF; CDR3 DNA: TGTGCCAGCAGCTACAAACAGGGGGCGGACAATAGAGAGAGCAATCAGCCCCAGCATTTT
D gene: TRBD1; J gene: TRBJ1-1; CDR3 length: 14; V gene: TRBV18; clone size: once; CDR3 protein: CASSPGTGYTEAFF; CDR3 DNA: TGTGCCAGCTCACCCGGGACAGGGTACACTGAAGCTTTCTTT
D gene: -; J gene: TRBJ1-2; CDR3 length: 14; V gene: TRBV3-1/TRBV3-2; clone size: -; CDR3 protein: CASSQAVRVNRYTF; CDR3 DNA: TGTGCCAGCAGCCAAGCGGTCAGGGTTAATCGCTACACCTTC
D gene: TRBD2; J gene: TRBJ2-7; CDR3 length: 15; V gene: TRBV18; clone size: few; CDR3 protein: CASSPPGLAGYEQYF; CDR3 DNA: TGTGCCAGCTCACCACCCGGCCTAGCGGGTTACGAGCAGTACTTC
D gene: TRBD2; J gene: TRBJ2-1; CDR3 length: 16; V gene: TRBV7-9; clone size: -; CDR3 protein: CASSPKAGTTYNEQFF; CDR3 DNA: TGTGCCAGCAGCCCAAAAGCCGGGACTACCTACAATGAGCAGTTCTTC
D gene: TRBD1; J gene: TRBJ1-1; CDR3 length: 14; V gene: TRBV5-1; clone size: -; CDR3 protein: CASSLETGVTEAFF; CDR3 DNA: TGCGCCAGCAGCTTGGAAACAGGGGTGACTGAAGCTTTCTTT
D gene: TRBD1; J gene: TRBJ1-1; CDR3 length: 16; V gene: TRBV5-6; clone size: few; CDR3 protein: CASSLQGRGRGTEAFF; CDR3 DNA: TGTGCCAGCAGCTTGCAGGGCAGGGGGCGGGGAACTGAAGCTTTCTTT
D gene: -; J gene: TRBJ2-1; CDR3 length: 15; V gene: TRBV28; clone size: -; CDR3 protein: CASSLGGQGLNEQFF; CDR3 DNA: TGTGCCAGCAGTTTGGGTGGGCAGGGGCTAAATGAGCAGTTCTTC
D gene: TRBD2; J gene: TRBJ2-7; CDR3 length: 15; V gene: TRBV19; clone size: -; CDR3 protein: CASRGGIGRSYEQYF; CDR3 DNA: TGTGCCAGTAGGGGGGGGATAGGGAGGTCTTACGAGCAGTACTTC
D gene: -; J gene: TRBJ1-5; CDR3 length: 17; V gene: TRBV21-1; clone size: -; CDR3 protein: CASSKRWDRGAGGPQHF; CDR3 DNA: TGTGCCAGCAGCAAAAGGTGGGACAGGGGGGCGGGAGGGCCCCAGCATTTT
D gene: -; J gene: TRBJ2-2; CDR3 length: 17; V gene: TRBV7-7; clone size: -; CDR3 protein: CASSLNPVRRGTGELFF; CDR3 DNA: TGTGCTAGCAGCTTAAACCCAGTCCGCCGGGGCACCGGGGAGCTGTTTTTT
D gene: TRBD2; J gene: TRBJ2-5; CDR3 length: 14; V gene: TRBV5-1; clone size: -; CDR3 protein: CASRTSGTGGTQYF; CDR3 DNA: TGCGCCAGCAGGACTAGCGGTACCGGGGGGACCCAGTACTTC
D gene: -; J gene: TRBJ2-7; CDR3 length: 14; V gene: TRBV2; clone size: -; CDR3 protein: CASSNGQSSYEQYF; CDR3 DNA: TGTGCCAGCTCCAACGGACAGTCCTCCTACGAGCAGTACTTC
D gene: -; J gene: TRBJ2-7; CDR3 length: 16; V gene: TRBV7-9; clone size: few; CDR3 protein: CASSTTTGLLGYEQYF; CDR3 DNA: TGTGCCAGCAGCACGACCACAGGGCTGTTGGGCTACGAGCAGTACTTC
D gene: TRBD1; J gene: TRBJ2-5; CDR3 length: 13; V gene: TRBV2; clone size: -; CDR3 protein: CASRPGQGETQYF; CDR3 DNA: TGTGCCAGCAGACCAGGACAGGGAGAGACCCAGTACTTC
D gene: TRBD1; J gene: TRBJ1-1; CDR3 length: 16; V gene: TRBV28; clone size: -; CDR3 protein: CASSLLPGTGDDEAFF; CDR3 DNA: TGTGCCAGCAGTTTACTTCCCGGGACAGGGGACGACGAAGCTTTCTTT
D gene: -; J gene: TRBJ1-5; CDR3 length: 13; V gene: TRBV2; clone size: -; CDR3 protein: CASSYLSNQPQHF; CDR3 DNA: TGTGCCAGCTCCTACCTTAGCAATCAGCCCCAGCATTTT
D gene: TRBD2; J gene: TRBJ2-1; CDR3 length: 16; V gene: TRBV25-1; clone size: -; CDR3 protein: CASSGGLAGTYNEQFF; CDR3 DNA: TGTGCCAGCAGTGGGGGACTAGCGGGAACCTACAATGAGCAGTTCTTC
D gene: TRBD1; J gene: TRBJ1-5; CDR3 length: 14; V gene: TRBV19; clone size: -; CDR3 protein: CASSIGTGDQPQHF; CDR3 DNA: TGTGCCAGTAGTATTGGGACAGGGGATCAGCCCCAGCATTTT
D gene: -; J gene: TRBJ2-2; CDR3 length: 17; V gene: TRBV27; clone size: -; CDR3 protein: CASSRDRHLARTGELLF; CDR3 DNA: TGTGCCAGCAGCCGGGACCGGCACCTAGCGAGGACCGGGGAGCTGCTTTTT
D gene: -; J gene: TRBJ1-6; CDR3 length: 15; V gene: TRBV5-1; clone size: -; CDR3 protein: CASSLSLGGNSPLHF; CDR3 DNA: TGCGCCAGCAGCTTGTCCCTTGGGGGGAATTCACCCCTCCACTTT
D gene: -; J gene: TRBJ1-5; CDR3 length: 14; V gene: TRBV5-8; clone size: -; CDR3 protein: CASIPTGLHQPQHF; CDR3 DNA: TGTGCCAGCATTCCAACAGGTTTGCATCAGCCCCAGCATTTT
D gene: -; J gene: TRBJ1-2; CDR3 length: 12; V gene: TRBV6-5; clone size: -; CDR3 protein: CASSPRRYGYTF; CDR3 DNA: TGTGCCAGCAGCCCCCGGAGGTATGGCTACACCTTC